These 13 T cell receptor beta chains came from one sample sequenced in a study of cytotoxic CD8 clonotypes in ibrutinib-treated CLL. TCRdb keeps only in-frame clones here, not all; method: immunoSEQ multiplex PCR. Of some 85,000 clones listed, 77% were seen once; the top ten hold around 25%. Sequenced material: PBMCs, taken after 24 months of ibrutinib treatment. All receptors derive from a human donor with chronic lymphocytic leukemia.

The CDR3 protein is CASSLVGGLISGELFF. The CDR3 nucleotides are TGTGCCAGCAGCTTAGTTGGGGGTTTGATATCCGGGGAGCTGTTTTTT. The V and J genes are TRBV11-2 and TRBJ2-2; either TRBD1 or TRBD2 may fit D (5 bases each). The CDR3 sequence is 16 residues long. In germline, CDR1 is SGHAT, CDR2 FQNNGV. Trimming removed 1 base at V and 6 bases at J, with 15 bases between.

This clone was seen just once. Other nucleotide sequences in the sample specify the same CDR3. The gene calls are TRBV28 and TRBJ1-5, with TRBD1 matching over 8 bases. J lost 10 bases, V lost 4 bases, and 6 bases had no gene match. Germline assignment: CDR1 MDHEN and CDR2 SYDVKM. The CDR3 loop spans 13 amino acids. In DNA form, the CDR3 reads TGTGCCAGCAGTTGGACAGGGCCTCAACCCCAGCATTTT. Amino acids: CASSWTGPQPQHF.

This chain connects TRBV7-2 to TRBJ2-7; TRBD2 is a possible D gene (7 bases). Deletions cut 3 bases from V and 0 bases from J, with 9 bases between. The CDR3 contains 14 residues. The germline V gene encodes CDR1 SGHTA and CDR2 FQGNSA. CDR3 region: CASSLGGPSYEQYF. The CDR3 DNA reads as TGTGCCAGCAGCTTGGGGGGGCCCTCCTACGAGCAGTACTTC. The variable domain in full, completed from reference TRBV7-2 and TRBJ2-7, reads GAGVSQSPSNKVTEKGKDVELRCDPISGHTALYWYRQSLGQGLEFLIYFQGNSAPDKSGLPSDRFSAERTGGSVSTLTIQRTQQEDSAVYLCASSLGGPSYEQYFGPGTRLTVT.

The rearrangement links TRBV27 to TRBJ2-1; perhaps D is TRBD1 or TRBD2 (5 bases each). Per germline, CDR1 MNHEY and CDR2 SMNVEV (reference sequence). Trimming stripped 6 bases from V and 4 bases from J, with 25 bases between. The CDR3 has 18 residues. CDR3 region: CASSPMGTLNYGYNEQFF. DNA for the CDR3: TGTGCCAGCAGCCCGATGGGGACGTTGAATTATGGGTACAATGAGCAGTTCTTC.

This clone was counted a few times. The chain employs TRBV27 and TRBJ2-6; D gene uncertain. Trimming removed 7 bases from V and 2 bases from J, with 6 bases in between. This CDR3 has 13 residues. Germline assignment: CDR1 MNHEY and CDR2 SMNVEV (reference sequence). CDR3 amino acids: CASKSAGANVLTF. The CDR3 DNA reads TGTGCCAGCAAATCAGCTGGGGCCAACGTCCTGACTTTC.

This clone was picked up one time. The junction and the germline gene differ at one end; a read error may be behind it. The DNA of the CDR3 is TGTGCCCGGAGTACGGGCCTTAACTATGGCTACACCTTC. It codes for CARSTGLNYGYTF. V gene TRBV30 combines with J gene TRBJ1-2; D gene uncertain. Germline CDR1 is GTSNPN and CDR2 is SVGIG (reference sequence). The CDR3 has 13 amino acids. The whole variable domain, filled in from reference TRBV30 and TRBJ1-2, reads SQTIHQWPATLVQPVGSPLSLECTVEGTSNPNLYWYRQAAGRGLQLLFYSVGIGQISSEVPQNLSASRPQDRQFILSSKKLLLSDSGFYLCARSTGLNYGYTFGSGTRLTVV.

The rearrangement links TRBV5-5 to TRBJ2-5; D tentatively fits TRBD1 or TRBD2 (5 bases each). Germline CDR1 reads SGHKS; CDR2 reads YYEKEE (reference sequence). Trimming removed 6 bases from V and 5 bases from J, with 20 bases in between. The length of the CDR3 is 15 residues. As DNA, the CDR3 is TGTGCCAGCATCACATCCCCCCGGGGCGCGGAGACCCAGTACTTC. As protein: CASITSPRGAETQYF.

This clone came up a few times. The rearrangement links TRBV5-8 to TRBJ2-3; 11 nucleotides agree with TRBD1. The length of the CDR3 is 16 residues. CDR1 is SGHTS and CDR2 is YDEGEE in the germline V gene. V gave up 0 bases and J gave up 4 bases; unmatched junction bases: 4. CDR3 region: CASSLGGQGASDTQYF. The CDR3 DNA reads TGTGCCAGCAGCTTGGGCGGACAGGGGGCCTCAGATACGCAGTATTTT.

This clone showed up just once. The rearrangement links TRBV5-1 to TRBJ2-7; 14 bases align to TRBD2. This CDR3 contains 16 residues. The V gene's germline CDR1 is SGHRS and CDR2 YFSETQ. The trim removed 4 bases at V and 2 bases at J, leaving 5 bases unmatched. This chain's CDR3 is CASSPLGLAGAYEQYF. The DNA of the CDR3 is TGCGCCAGCAGCCCGCTGGGACTAGCGGGGGCCTACGAGCAGTACTTC.

The chain couples TRBV5-8 to TRBJ2-5, with TRBD2 matching 10 bases. This CDR3 is built from 16 residues. After removal of 5 bases from V and 1 base from J, the junction contained 8 bases not matched to a gene. Germline V gene sequence: CDR1 SGHTS, CDR2 YDEGEE. DNA of the CDR3: TGTGCCAGCAGATTCGGGACTAGCGCGACCCAAGAGACCCAGTACTTC. It yields the protein CASRFGTSATQETQYF.

This chain links TRBV5-4 with TRBJ1-2; D is possibly TRBD1 (6 bases). V lost 4 bases to trimming and J lost 8 bases, with 12 bases between them. The CDR3 length is 12 residues. The germline gives CDR1 SGHNT, CDR2 YYREEE (reference sequence). The CDR3 protein is CASSMDSFGYTF. In nucleotides, the CDR3 is TGTGCCAGCAGCATGGACAGTTTCGGCTACACCTTC.

CDR3 nucleotides: TGTGCCAGCAGCAGACTAGCGGGAGTCTACGAGCAGTACTTC. It yields the protein CASSRLAGVYEQYF. This chain connects TRBV21-1 to TRBJ2-7; TRBD2 reflects the table's D call only, with no check against the DNA. TRBV21-1 corresponds to a pseudogene. This CDR3 spans 14 amino acids.

The chain recombines TRBV5-6 with TRBJ1-1, with TRBD1 identical over 7 bases. Germline CDR1 is SGHDT and CDR2 is YYEEEE. J gave up 1 base and V 2 bases, and 8 bases lay outside the gene matches. CDR3 length equals 16 residues. Here the CDR3 reads CASSFGEGARNTEAFF. CDR3 bases: TGTGCCAGCAGCTTTGGAGAGGGGGCGCGGAACACTGAAGCTTTCTTT.